This entry describes one T cell receptor (beta chain). Its antigen is unknown. These data come from a study of OX40 agonist ivuxolimab in advanced cancers. Study summary: The dose-escalation cohort was approximately 84% male, with a mean age of around 60 years, ranging roughly 20 to 90. Patients achieving partial responses numbered three: one hepatocellular carcinoma case and two cutaneous melanoma cases.

Notes on the study in general: On average, CD8+ T cells had more expanded clones than CD4+.

Germline CDR1 LGHNA, CDR2 YSLEER. This CDR3 spans 15 amino acids. Between the trimmed V and J ends, which lost 1 base and 2 bases, there was a span of 12 bases. Autoimmune disease history or systemic immunosuppression excluded patients. The method was immunoSEQ multiplex PCR; TCRdb's version includes in-frame clones alone and lacks a portion of them. The sample has fewer than 20,000 clones, roughly 70% seen once. This chain links TRBV4-3 with TRBJ2-7, with D maybe TRBD1 (5 bases). The sequencing here drew on CD4+ or CD8+ T cells sorted from blood, taken in a trial of the OX40 agonist ivuxolimab. This sequence was found in an adult with an advanced solid tumor such as melanoma, head and neck, liver or kidney cancer. CDR3 protein: CASSQGTTITYEQYF. The CDR3 bases are TGCGCCAGCAGCCAAGGGACAACAATCACCTACGAGCAGTACTTC.